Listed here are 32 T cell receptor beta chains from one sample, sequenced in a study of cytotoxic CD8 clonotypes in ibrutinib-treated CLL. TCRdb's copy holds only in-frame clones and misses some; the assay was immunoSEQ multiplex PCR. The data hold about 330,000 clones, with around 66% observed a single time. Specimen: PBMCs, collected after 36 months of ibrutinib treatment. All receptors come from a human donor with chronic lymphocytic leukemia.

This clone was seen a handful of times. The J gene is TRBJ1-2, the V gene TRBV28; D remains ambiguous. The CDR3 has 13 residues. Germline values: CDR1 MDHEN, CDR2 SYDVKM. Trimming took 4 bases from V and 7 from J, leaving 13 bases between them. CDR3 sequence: CASSYAQHPGYTF. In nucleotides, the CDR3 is TGTGCCAGCAGTTACGCCCAGCATCCTGGCTACACCTTC.

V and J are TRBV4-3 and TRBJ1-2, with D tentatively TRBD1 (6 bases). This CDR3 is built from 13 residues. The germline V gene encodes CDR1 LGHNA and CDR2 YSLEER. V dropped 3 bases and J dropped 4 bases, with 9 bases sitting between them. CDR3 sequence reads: CASSHGQRYGYTF. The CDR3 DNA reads TGCGCCAGCAGCCACGGACAGCGCTATGGCTACACCTTC.

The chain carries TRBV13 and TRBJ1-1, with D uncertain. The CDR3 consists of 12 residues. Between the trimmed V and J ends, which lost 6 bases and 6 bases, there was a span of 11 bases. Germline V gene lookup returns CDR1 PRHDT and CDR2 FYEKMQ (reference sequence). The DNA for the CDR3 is TGTGCCAGCAGTTCCAGAGTTGCTGAAGCTTTCTTT. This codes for CASSSRVAEAFF.

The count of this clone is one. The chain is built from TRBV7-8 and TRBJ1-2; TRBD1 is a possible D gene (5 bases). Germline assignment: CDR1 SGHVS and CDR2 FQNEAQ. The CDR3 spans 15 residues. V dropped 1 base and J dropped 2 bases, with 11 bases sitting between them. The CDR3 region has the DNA TGTGCCAGCAGCTTAGGGGGGTCAGGGAACTATGGCTACACCTTC. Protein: CASSLGGSGNYGYTF.

The CDR3 sequence: CASSPGPTDTEAFF. CDR3 nucleotides: TGTGCCAGCAGTCCGGGACCCACGGACACTGAAGCTTTCTTT. The chain carries TRBV6-5 and TRBJ1-1; D is possibly TRBD1 (5 bases). Germline lookup yields CDR1 MNHEY and CDR2 SVGAGI. There are 14 residues in the CDR3. V was cut by 5 bases and J by 3 bases, with 13 bases left in between.

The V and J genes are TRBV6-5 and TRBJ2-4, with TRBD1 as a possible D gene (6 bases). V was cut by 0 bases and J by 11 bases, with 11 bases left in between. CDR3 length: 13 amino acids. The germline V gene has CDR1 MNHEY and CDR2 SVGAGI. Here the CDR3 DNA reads TGTGCCAGCAGTTACTCGACAGGAGGCCTTCAGTACTTC. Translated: CASSYSTGGLQYF.

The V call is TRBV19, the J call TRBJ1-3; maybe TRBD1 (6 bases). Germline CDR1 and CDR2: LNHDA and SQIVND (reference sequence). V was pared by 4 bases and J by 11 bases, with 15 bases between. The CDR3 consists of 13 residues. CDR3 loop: CASSTGQPGAIYF. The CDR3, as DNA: TGTGCCAGTAGTACCGGACAGCCGGGCGCCATATATTTT.

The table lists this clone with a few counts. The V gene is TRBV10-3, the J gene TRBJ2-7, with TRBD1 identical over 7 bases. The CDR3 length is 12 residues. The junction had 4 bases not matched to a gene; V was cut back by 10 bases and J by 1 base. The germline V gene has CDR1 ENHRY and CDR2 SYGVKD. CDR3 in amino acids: CATTTGSYEQYF. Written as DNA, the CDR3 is TGTGCCACCACGACAGGGTCCTACGAGCAGTACTTC.

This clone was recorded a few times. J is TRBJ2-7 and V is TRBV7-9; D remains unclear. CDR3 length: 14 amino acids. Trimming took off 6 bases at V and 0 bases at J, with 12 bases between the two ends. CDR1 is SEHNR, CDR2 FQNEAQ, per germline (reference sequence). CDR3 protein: CASSLEQTSYEQYF. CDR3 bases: TGTGCCAGCAGTCTAGAACAGACCTCCTACGAGCAGTACTTC. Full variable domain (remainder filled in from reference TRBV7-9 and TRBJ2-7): DTGVSQNPRHKITKRGQNVTFRCDPISEHNRLYWYRQTLGQGPEFLTYFQNEAQLEKSRLLSDRFSAERPKGSFSTLEIQRTEQGDSAMYLCASSLEQTSYEQYFGPGTRLTVT.

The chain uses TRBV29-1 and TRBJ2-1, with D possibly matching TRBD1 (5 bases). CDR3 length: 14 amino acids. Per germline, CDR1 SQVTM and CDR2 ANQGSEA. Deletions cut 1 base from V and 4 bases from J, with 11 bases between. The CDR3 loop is CSVEGDSEYNEQFF. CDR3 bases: TGCAGCGTTGAAGGAGACAGCGAGTACAATGAGCAGTTCTTC.

This CDR3 is CASSTRQGTPYF. For the CDR3, the DNA is TGTGCCAGTAGTACCCGACAGGGCACCCCGTACTTC. The genes are TRBV19 and TRBJ2-4, with 7 bases aligning to TRBD1. Looked up from germline, CDR1 is LNHDA and CDR2 is SQIVND (reference sequence). The V gene end was trimmed by 4 bases and the J gene end by 15 bases; junction bases not matched to a gene: 9. The CDR3 is 12 residues long.

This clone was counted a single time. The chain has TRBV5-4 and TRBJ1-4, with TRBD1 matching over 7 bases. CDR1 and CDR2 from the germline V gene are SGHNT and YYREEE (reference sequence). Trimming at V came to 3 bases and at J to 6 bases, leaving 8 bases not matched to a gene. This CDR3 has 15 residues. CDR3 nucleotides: TGTGCCAGCAGCTCTGGACAGGACGTGTATGAAAAACTGTTTTTT. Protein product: CASSSGQDVYEKLFF. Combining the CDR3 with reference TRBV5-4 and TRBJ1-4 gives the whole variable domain ETGVTQSPTHLIKTRGQQVTLRCSSQSGHNTVSWYQQALGQGPQFIFQYYREEENGRGNFPPRFSGLQFPNYSSELNVNALELDDSALYLCASSSGQDVYEKLFFGSGTQLSVL.

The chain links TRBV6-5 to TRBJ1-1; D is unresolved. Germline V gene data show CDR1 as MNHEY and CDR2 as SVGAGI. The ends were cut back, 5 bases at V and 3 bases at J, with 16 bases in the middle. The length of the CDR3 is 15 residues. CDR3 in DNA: TGTGCCAGCAGTCAACTATCGGGTAGAGACACTGAAGCTTTCTTT. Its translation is CASSQLSGRDTEAFF.

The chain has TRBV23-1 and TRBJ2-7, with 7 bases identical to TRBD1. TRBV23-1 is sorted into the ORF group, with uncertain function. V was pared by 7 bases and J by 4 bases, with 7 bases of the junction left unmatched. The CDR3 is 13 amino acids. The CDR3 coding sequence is TGCGCCAGCACCTCCCAGGGACAGTACGAGCAGTACTTC. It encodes CASTSQGQYEQYF.

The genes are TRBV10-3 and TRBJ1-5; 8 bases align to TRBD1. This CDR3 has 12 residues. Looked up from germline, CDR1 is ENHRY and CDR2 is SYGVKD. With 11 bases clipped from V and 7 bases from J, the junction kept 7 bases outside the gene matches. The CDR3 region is CAVGQGEQPQHF. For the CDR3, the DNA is TGTGCCGTAGGACAGGGAGAGCAGCCCCAGCATTTT.

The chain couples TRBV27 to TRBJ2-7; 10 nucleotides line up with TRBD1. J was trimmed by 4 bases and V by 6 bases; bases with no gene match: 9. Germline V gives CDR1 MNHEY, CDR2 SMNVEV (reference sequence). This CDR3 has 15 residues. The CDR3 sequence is CASSPRDRGFYEQYF. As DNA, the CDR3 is TGTGCCAGCAGCCCCCGGGACAGGGGTTTTTACGAGCAGTACTTC.

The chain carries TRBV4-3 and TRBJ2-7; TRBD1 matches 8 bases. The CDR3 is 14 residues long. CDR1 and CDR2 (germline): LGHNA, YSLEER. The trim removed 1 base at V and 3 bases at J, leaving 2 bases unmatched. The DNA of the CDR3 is TGCGCCAGCAGCCAAGTTGACAGGGGCTACGAGCAGTACTTC. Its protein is CASSQVDRGYEQYF.

The CDR3 is CASSRRTGSNEQFF. For the CDR3, the DNA is TGCGCCAGCAGCCGGAGAACAGGGTCCAATGAGCAGTTCTTC. This sequence joins TRBV4-3 and TRBJ2-1, with D tentatively TRBD1 (6 bases). Germline CDR1 reads LGHNA; CDR2 reads YSLEER. Trimming removed 4 bases from V and 6 bases from J, with 13 bases in between. This CDR3 comprises 14 residues.

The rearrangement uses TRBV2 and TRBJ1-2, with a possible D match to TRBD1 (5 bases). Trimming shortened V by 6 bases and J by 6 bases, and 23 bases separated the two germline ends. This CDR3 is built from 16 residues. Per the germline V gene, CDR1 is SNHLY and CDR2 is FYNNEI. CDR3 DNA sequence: TGTGCCAGCAGCACACCGGCCCAGGGAGGTGTTAATGGCTACACCTTC. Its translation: CASSTPAQGGVNGYTF.

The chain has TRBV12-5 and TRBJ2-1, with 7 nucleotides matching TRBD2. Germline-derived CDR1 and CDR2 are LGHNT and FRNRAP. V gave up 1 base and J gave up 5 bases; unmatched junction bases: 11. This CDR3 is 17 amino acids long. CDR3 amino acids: CASGLDASGYIHNEQFF. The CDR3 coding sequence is TGTGCTAGTGGTTTGGACGCTAGCGGATATATTCACAATGAGCAGTTCTTC. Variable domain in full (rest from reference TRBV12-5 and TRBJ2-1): DARVTQTPRHKVTEMGQEVTMRCQPILGHNTVFWYRQTMMQGLELLAYFRNRAPLDDSGMPKDRFSAEMPDATLATLKIQPSEPRDSAVYFCASGLDASGYIHNEQFFGPGTRLTVL.

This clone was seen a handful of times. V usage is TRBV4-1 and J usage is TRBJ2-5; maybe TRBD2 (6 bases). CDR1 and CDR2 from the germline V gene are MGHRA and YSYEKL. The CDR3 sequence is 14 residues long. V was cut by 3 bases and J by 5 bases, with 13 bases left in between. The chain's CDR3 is CASSQVTRPETQYF. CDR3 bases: TGCGCCAGCAGCCAGGTGACTAGGCCGGAGACCCAGTACTTC.

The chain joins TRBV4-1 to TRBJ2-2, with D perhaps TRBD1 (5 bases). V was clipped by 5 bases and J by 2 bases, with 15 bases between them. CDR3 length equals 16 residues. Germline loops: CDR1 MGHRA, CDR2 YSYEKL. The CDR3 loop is CASSLYPGINTGELFF. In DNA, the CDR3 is TGCGCCAGCAGCTTATACCCAGGGATTAACACCGGGGAGCTGTTTTTT.

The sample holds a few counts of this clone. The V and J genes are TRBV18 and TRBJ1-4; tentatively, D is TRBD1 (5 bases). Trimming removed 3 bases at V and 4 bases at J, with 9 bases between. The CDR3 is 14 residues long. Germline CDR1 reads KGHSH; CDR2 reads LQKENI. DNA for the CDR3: TGTGCCAGCTCACCGCAGGGAAGTAATGAAAAACTGTTTTTT. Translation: CASSPQGSNEKLFF.

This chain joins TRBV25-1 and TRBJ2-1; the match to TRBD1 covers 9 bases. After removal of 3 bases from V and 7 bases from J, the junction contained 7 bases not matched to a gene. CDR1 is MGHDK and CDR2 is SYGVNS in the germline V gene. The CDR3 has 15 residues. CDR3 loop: CASSDPGQGVNEQFF. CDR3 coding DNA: TGTGCCAGCAGTGATCCGGGACAGGGTGTTAATGAGCAGTTCTTC.

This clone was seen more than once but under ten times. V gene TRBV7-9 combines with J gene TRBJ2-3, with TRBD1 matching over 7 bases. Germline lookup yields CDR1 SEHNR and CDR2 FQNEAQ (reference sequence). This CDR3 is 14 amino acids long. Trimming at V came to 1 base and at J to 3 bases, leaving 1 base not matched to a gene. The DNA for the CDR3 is TGTGCCAGCAGCTTAGGACAGGGTACAGATACGCAGTATTTT. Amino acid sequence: CASSLGQGTDTQYF.

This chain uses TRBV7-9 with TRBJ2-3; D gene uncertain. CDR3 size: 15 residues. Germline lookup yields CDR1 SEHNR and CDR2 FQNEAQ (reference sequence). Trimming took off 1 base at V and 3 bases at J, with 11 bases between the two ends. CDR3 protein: CASSLVDGLTDTQYF. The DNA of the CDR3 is TGTGCCAGCAGCTTAGTTGACGGCTTAACAGATACGCAGTATTTT.

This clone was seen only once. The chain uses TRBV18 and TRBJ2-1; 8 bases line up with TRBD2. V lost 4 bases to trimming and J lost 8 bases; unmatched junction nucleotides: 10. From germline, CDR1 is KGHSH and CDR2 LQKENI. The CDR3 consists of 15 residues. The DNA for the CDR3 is TGTGCCAGCTCACGAAGCGGAGCGGGGGAGTATGAGCAGTTCTTC. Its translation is CASSRSGAGEYEQFF.

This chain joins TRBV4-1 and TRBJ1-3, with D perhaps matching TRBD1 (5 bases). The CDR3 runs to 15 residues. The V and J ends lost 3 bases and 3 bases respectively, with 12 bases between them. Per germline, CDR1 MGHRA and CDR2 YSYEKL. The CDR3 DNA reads TGCGCCAGCAGCCATACGACGGGGCTTGGAAACACCATATATTTT. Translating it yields CASSHTTGLGNTIYF.

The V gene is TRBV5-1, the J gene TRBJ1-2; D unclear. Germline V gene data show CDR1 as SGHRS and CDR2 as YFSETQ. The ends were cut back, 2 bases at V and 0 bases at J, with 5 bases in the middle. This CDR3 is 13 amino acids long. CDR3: CASSLEPNYGYTF. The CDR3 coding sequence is TGCGCCAGCAGCTTAGAACCTAACTATGGCTACACCTTC. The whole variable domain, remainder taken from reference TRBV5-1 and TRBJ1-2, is KAGVTQTPRYLIKTRGQQVTLSCSPISGHRSVSWYQQTPGQGLQFLFEYFSETQRNKGNFPGRFSGRQFSNSRSEMNVSTLELGDSALYLCASSLEPNYGYTFGSGTRLTVV.

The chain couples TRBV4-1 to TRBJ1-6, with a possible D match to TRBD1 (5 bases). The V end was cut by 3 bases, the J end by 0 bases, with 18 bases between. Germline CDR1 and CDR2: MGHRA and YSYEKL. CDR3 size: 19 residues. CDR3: CASSQSGIGSSSYNSPLHF. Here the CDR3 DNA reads TGCGCCAGCAGCCAGTCAGGGATCGGTTCGAGCTCCTATAATTCACCCCTCCACTTT.

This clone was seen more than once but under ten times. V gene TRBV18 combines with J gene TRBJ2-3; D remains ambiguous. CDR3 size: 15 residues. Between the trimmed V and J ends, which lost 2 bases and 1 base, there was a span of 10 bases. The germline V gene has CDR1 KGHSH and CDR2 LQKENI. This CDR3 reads CASSPRRRGTDTQYF. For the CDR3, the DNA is TGTGCCAGCTCACCAAGGAGACGGGGCACAGATACGCAGTATTTT.

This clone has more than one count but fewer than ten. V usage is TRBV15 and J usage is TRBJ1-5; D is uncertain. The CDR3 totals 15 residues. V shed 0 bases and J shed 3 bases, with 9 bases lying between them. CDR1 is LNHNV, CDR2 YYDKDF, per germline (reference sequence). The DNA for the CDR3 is TGTGCCACCAGCAGAGATACGAGGGTCAATCAGCCCCAGCATTTT. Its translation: CATSRDTRVNQPQHF. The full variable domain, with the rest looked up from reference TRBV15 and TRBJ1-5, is DAMVIQNPRYQVTQFGKPVTLSCSQTLNHNVMYWYQQKSSQAPKLLFHYYDKDFNNEADTPDNFQSRRPNTSFCFLDIRSPGLGDTAMYLCATSRDTRVNQPQHFGDGTRLSIL.